This passage covers 11 T cell receptor beta chains from one sample sequenced in a study of shared clonotypes between healthy human individuals. Measured with immunoSEQ multiplex PCR; TCRdb has only the in-frame clones, and not every one. The table shows about 2.3 million clones, with over 85% occurring only once. The source material was naive CD4+ T cells from PBMCs. Subset noted: CD45RA+ positively selected. The receptors derive from a man aged 18 to 35 in good health. Some clones in this sample may be carry-over from other donors' samples.

The chain is built from TRBV27 and TRBJ1-2; D call uncertain. The V and J ends lost 4 bases and 8 bases respectively, with 11 bases between them. The CDR3 extends over 12 amino acids. The germline V gene has CDR1 MNHEY and CDR2 SMNVEV (reference sequence). The CDR3 protein is CASSSSSMGYTF. CDR3 nucleotides: TGTGCCAGCAGTTCCTCGTCAATGGGCTACACCTTC.

The rearrangement uses TRBV4-1 and TRBJ2-5; a possible D gene is TRBD2 (7 bases). The germline V and J ends were trimmed by 3 bases and 5 bases, with 19 bases remaining between them. This CDR3 comprises 16 residues. Germline V gene lookup returns CDR1 MGHRA and CDR2 YSYEKL. This chain's CDR3 is CASSQGGAGVVETQYF. The CDR3 nucleotides read TGCGCCAGCAGCCAGGGGGGGGCGGGAGTGGTTGAGACCCAGTACTTC.

This chain uses TRBV7-9 with TRBJ2-1, with 8 bases fitting TRBD2. The ends lost 8 bases at V and 2 bases at J; junction bases unmatched: 11. Germline V gene lookup returns CDR1 SEHNR and CDR2 FQNEAQ (reference sequence). CDR3 size: 16 residues. CDR3 protein: CASGGGNSGTYNEQFF. The CDR3 nucleotides are TGTGCCAGCGGTGGAGGAAATAGCGGGACCTACAATGAGCAGTTCTTC.

The chain combines TRBV2 with TRBJ2-5; the match to TRBD2 covers 7 bases. Germline loops: CDR1 SNHLY, CDR2 FYNNEI. This CDR3 contains 13 residues. After removal of 5 bases from V and 5 bases from J, the junction contained 5 bases not matched to a gene. The DNA of the CDR3 is TGTGCCAGCAGTTGGACTAGTGGCGAGACCCAGTACTTC. Translated: CASSWTSGETQYF.

The genes are TRBV7-6 and TRBJ2-3, with TRBD2 matching 12 bases. Losses at the gene ends were 1 base for V and 7 bases for J; bases not matched to a gene: 9. This CDR3 contains 17 residues. From germline, CDR1 is SGHVS and CDR2 FNYEAQ. CDR3 coding DNA: TGTGCCAGCAGCTTAGGACCACTAGCGGGAGGATCTTATACGCAGTATTTT. This translates into CASSLGPLAGGSYTQYF.

The genes are TRBV19 and TRBJ1-5, with D possibly matching TRBD1 (6 bases). Deletions cut 3 bases from V and 9 bases from J, with 24 bases between. Per the germline V gene, CDR1 is LNHDA and CDR2 is SQIVND (reference sequence). The CDR3 totals 17 residues. The CDR3 sequence: CASSMLLGTLEFLPQHF. CDR3 bases: TGTGCCAGTAGTATGCTTTTGGGGACACTCGAGTTTCTGCCCCAGCATTTT. The variable domain in full, completed from reference TRBV19 and TRBJ1-5, reads DGGITQSPKYLFRKEGQNVTLSCEQNLNHDAMYWYRQDPGQGLRLIYYSQIVNDFQKGDIAEGYSVSREKKESFPLTVTSAQKNPTAFYLCASSMLLGTLEFLPQHFGDGTRLSIL.

The gene calls are TRBV5-1 and TRBJ2-1; D gene ambiguous. Looked up from germline, CDR1 is SGHRS and CDR2 is YFSETQ. This CDR3 contains 12 residues. V lost 3 bases and J 10 bases, leaving 11 bases between the germline ends. The CDR3 nucleotides are TGCGCCAGCAGCTCGCAAGCTGGGGAGCAGTTCTTC. This translates into CASSSQAGEQFF.

This clone was recorded only once. This chain uses TRBV15 with TRBJ1-5; TRBD1 is a possible D gene (5 bases). Germline V gene data show CDR1 as LNHNV and CDR2 as YYDKDF (reference sequence). This CDR3 has 17 residues. Trimming left V 1 base short and J 1 base short, with 14 bases between. The CDR3 nucleotides read TGTGCCACCAGCAGAGCACAGGCCGGTTCGAGCAATCAGCCCCAGCATTTT. This translates into CATSRAQAGSSNQPQHF.

The chain combines TRBV7-2 with TRBJ1-2; D not resolved. CDR3 length equals 17 residues. Germline V gene sequence: CDR1 SGHTA, CDR2 FQGNSA. V lost 1 base and J 0 bases, leaving 15 bases between the germline ends. DNA for the CDR3: TGTGCCAGCAGCTTAGATGCGGTCCTCCTTTCTAACTATGGCTACACCTTC. Translated, it gives CASSLDAVLLSNYGYTF.

The chain joins TRBV27 to TRBJ1-2, with TRBD1 as a possible D gene (6 bases). The CDR3 has 15 residues. Trimming shortened V by 0 bases and J by 7 bases, and 15 bases separated the two germline ends. Germline CDR1 and CDR2: MNHEY and SMNVEV (reference sequence). This CDR3 reads CASSLSIAGGLGYTF. In DNA, the CDR3 is TGTGCCAGCAGTTTATCGATCGCCGGGGGCCTTGGCTACACCTTC.

This clone has a handful of counts. The chain links TRBV19 to TRBJ1-5; 10 bases line up with TRBD1. Germline loops: CDR1 LNHDA, CDR2 SQIVND (reference sequence). V lost 5 bases, J lost 6 bases, and 10 bases stayed unmatched. This CDR3 is 16 amino acids long. CDR3 nucleotides: TGTGCCAGTAGTCCGACGACAGGGGGCTTGGGTCAGCCCCAGCATTTT. This sequence encodes CASSPTTGGLGQPQHF.